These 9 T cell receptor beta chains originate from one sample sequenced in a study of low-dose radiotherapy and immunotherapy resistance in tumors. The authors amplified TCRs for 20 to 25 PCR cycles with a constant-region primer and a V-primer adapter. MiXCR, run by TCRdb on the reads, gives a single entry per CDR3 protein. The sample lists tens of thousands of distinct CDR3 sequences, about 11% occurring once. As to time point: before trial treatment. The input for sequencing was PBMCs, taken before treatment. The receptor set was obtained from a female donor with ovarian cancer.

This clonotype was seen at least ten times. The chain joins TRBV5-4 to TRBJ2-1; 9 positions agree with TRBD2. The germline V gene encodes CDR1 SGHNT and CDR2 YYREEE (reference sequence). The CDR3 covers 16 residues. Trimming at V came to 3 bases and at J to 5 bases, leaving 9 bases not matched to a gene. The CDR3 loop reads CASSSPSGGLDNEQFF. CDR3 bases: TGTGCCAGCAGCTCCCCGAGCGGGGGGCTTGACAATGAGCAGTTCTTC.

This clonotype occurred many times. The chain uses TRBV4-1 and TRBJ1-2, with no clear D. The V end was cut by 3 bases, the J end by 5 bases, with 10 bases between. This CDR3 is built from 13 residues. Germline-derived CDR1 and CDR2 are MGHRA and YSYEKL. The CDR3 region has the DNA TGCGCCAGCAGCCAGGGAATGCAATATGGCTACACCTTC. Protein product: CASSQGMQYGYTF.

CDR3 DNA: TGTGCCTGGGCCACAGGGGACACTGAAGCTTTCTTT. Translated: CAWATGDTEAFF. This chain uses TRBV30 with TRBJ1-1; 7 bases are a match to TRBD1. CDR1 and CDR2 (germline): GTSNPN, SVGIG (reference sequence). The V and J ends lost 5 bases and 3 bases, in that order; junction bases with no gene match: 3. This CDR3 has 12 amino acids.

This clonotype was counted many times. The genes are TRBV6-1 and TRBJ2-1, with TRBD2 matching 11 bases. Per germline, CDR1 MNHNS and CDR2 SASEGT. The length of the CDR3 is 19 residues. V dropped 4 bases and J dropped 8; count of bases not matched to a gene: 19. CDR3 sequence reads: CASSAPGTSGSLRGHEQFF. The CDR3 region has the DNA TGTGCCAGCAGTGCCCCCGGGACTAGCGGATCTCTTCGGGGCCATGAGCAGTTCTTC.

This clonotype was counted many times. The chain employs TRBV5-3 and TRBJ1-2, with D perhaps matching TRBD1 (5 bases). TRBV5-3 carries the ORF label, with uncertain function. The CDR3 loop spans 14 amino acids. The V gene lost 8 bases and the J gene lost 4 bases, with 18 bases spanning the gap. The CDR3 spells CASSRGRTIYGYTF. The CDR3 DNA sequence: TGTGCCAGCAGCCGGGGACGGACAATCTATGGCTACACCTTC.

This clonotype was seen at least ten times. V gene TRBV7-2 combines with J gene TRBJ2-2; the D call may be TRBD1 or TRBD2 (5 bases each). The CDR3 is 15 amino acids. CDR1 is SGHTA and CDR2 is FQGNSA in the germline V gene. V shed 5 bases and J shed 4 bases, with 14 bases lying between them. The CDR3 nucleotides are TGTGCCAGCAGCCTGGGACCGATTGGCACCGGGGAGCTGTTTTTT. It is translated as CASSLGPIGTGELFF.

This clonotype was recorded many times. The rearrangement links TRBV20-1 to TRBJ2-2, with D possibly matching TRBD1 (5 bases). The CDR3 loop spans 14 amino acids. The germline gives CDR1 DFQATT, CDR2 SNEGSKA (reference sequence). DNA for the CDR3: TGCAGCGGCCAGGGTAACTCGAACACCGGGGAGCTGTTTTTT. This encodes CSGQGNSNTGELFF.

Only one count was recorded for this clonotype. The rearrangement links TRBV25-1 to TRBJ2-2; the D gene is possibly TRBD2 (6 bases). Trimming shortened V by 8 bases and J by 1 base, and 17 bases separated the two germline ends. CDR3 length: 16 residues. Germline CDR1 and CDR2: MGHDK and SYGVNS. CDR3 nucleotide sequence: TGTGCCAGCTCGGCGGACGGGGGTTTGAACACCGGGGAGCTGTTTTTT. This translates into CASSADGGLNTGELFF.

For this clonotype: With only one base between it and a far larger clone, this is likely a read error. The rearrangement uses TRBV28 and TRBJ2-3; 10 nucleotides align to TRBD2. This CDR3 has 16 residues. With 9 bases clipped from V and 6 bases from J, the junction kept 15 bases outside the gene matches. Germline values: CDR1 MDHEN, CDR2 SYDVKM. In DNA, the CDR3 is TGTGCCAGGAGCCATGGTAGCGGGGGGAAGGGGGATACGCAGTATTTT. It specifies CARSHGSGGKGDTQYF.